Given below is one TCR beta chain in context. Its antigen is not identified. Data came from immunoSEQ multiplex PCR; TCRdb stores just in-frame clones and leaves some out. The data hold some 190,000 clones, with around nine tenths observed a single time. This sample stems from a study of Ad26.COV2.S vaccination and SARS-CoV-2 variants. Study-wide results and limits: The breadth of spike-specific CD8+ and CD4+ T cell responses after vaccination was reportedly substantial.

V lost 1 base and J lost 6, with 7 bases in between. The CDR3 has 12 amino acids. CDR1 and CDR2 (germline): GTSNPN, SVGIG (reference sequence). The input for sequencing was peripheral blood, taken after recovery from COVID-19. The chain combines TRBV30 with TRBJ2-1; D gene ambiguous. The sequence was obtained from a human donor who had recovered from COVID-19. This CDR3 reads CAWSADVNEQFF. Written as DNA, the CDR3 is TGTGCCTGGAGTGCGGACGTCAATGAGCAGTTCTTC.